This T cell receptor (beta chain) is drawn from a study of blood T cells in healthy people across ages. Of note for this clonotype: No antigen is known for it.

The CDR3 sequence is 15 residues long. The V gene lost 5 bases and the J gene lost 6 bases, with 20 bases spanning the gap. CDR1 is MNHEY, CDR2 SVGEGT, per germline. General study results and limits: Roughly linear age-related decline in beta diversity appeared, significant by age roughly 40.

All donors came from Russia, were Caucasian and healthy, and spanned ages about 6 to 95. Each donor had approximately 10 milliliters of peripheral blood drawn. Each sample had at least 6.5 million PBMCs isolated. The authors ran a second PCR of 7 to 11 cycles using a sample-barcoded 5' primer and a J-beta primer mix. In TCRdb, the 5' RACE reads were re-called with MiXCR into one record per CDR3 protein. The sample includes approximately 670,000 distinct CDR3 sequences, around 38% of them seen just once. The TCR comes from a man at least 80 years old in good health. Input material: blood. The chain joins TRBV6-2 or TRBV6-3 to TRBJ2-7; D may correspond to TRBD1 or TRBD2 (5 bases each). CDR3 in DNA: TGTGCCAGCAGTCACCCGGGACGCCTATGGTCCGAGCAGTACTTC. Its translation: CASSHPGRLWSEQYF.